These 10 T cell receptor beta chains were all obtained from the same sample, sequenced in a study of blood T cells in healthy people across ages. A second PCR of 7 to 11 cycles used a sample-barcoded 5' primer and a J-beta primer mix. One entry per CDR3 protein, called by TCRdb with MiXCR from the 5' RACE reads. The sample has about 830,000 distinct CDR3 sequences, 55% to 70% seen once. Input material: blood. The receptors stem from a man between 25 and 39 years old in good health.

This chain connects TRBV11-2 to TRBJ2-3; TRBD1 matches 10 bases. After removal of 5 bases from V and 3 bases from J, the junction contained 5 bases not matched to a gene. CDR3 length: 15 amino acids. Germline V gene sequence: CDR1 SGHAT, CDR2 FQNNGV. DNA of the CDR3: TGTGCCAGCAGCCTAGGGACAGGGGTGACAGATACGCAGTATTTT. It codes for CASSLGTGVTDTQYF.

This clonotype was observed once. The CDR3 bases are TGCGCCAGCAGCCAAAGGTCTAGCGCGAACACCGGGGAGCTGTTTTTT. This gives the protein CASSQRSSANTGELFF. The rearrangement links TRBV4-3 to TRBJ2-2, with a possible D match to TRBD2 (6 bases). The CDR3 contains 16 residues. V was pared by 2 bases and J by 0 bases, with 10 bases between. CDR1 and CDR2 from the germline V gene are LGHNA and YSLEER.

The chain employs TRBV3-1 and TRBJ1-2, with D uncertain. This CDR3 has 11 residues. Germline loops: CDR1 LGHDT, CDR2 YNNKEL (reference sequence). V lost 1 base to trimming and J lost 9 bases, with 6 bases between them. The CDR3 spells CASSQVGRYTF. The CDR3 DNA sequence: TGTGCCAGCAGCCAAGTTGGTCGCTACACCTTC.

The chain couples TRBV12-3 or TRBV12-4 to TRBJ2-7, with 9 bases that match TRBD2. The CDR3 contains 13 residues. The V segment lost 7 bases and the J segment 5 bases; nucleotides outside the gene matches: 6. CDR3 nucleotide sequence: TGTGCCAGCATTCGCGGGACTAGCCACGAGCAGTACTTC. This encodes CASIRGTSHEQYF.

The sample holds a few counts of this clonotype. This chain uses TRBV12-3 or TRBV12-4 with TRBJ2-5; no clear D gene. The CDR3 runs to 14 residues. Trimming shortened V by 5 bases and J by 5 bases, and 15 bases separated the two germline ends. CDR3 protein: CASSGLLSRETQYF. CDR3 nucleotide sequence: TGTGCCAGCAGTGGCCTACTTAGCAGGGAGACCCAGTACTTC.

This clonotype was seen a few times. J is TRBJ2-4 and V is TRBV20-1, with 8 bases that match TRBD2. The J call is in doubt because the DNA end fits TRBJ2-7 better. The germline gives CDR1 DFQATT, CDR2 SNEGSKA (reference sequence). The CDR3 runs 13 residues. Written as DNA, the CDR3 is TGCAGTGCTAGTTTTCGGGGGGGCTACGAGCAGTACTTC. Translating it yields CSASFRGGYEQYF.

The chain carries TRBV25-1 and TRBJ1-1, with D maybe TRBD1 (5 bases). Germline assignment: CDR1 MGHDK and CDR2 SYGVNS. V was cut by 6 bases and J by 10 bases, with 18 bases left in between. This CDR3 has 13 amino acids. CDR3 nucleotide sequence: TGTGCCAGCAGGCTGGAGGGGAGGTCATCAGCTTTCTTT. It yields the protein CASRLEGRSSAFF.

The chain joins TRBV7-6 to TRBJ2-7, with D possibly being TRBD2 (5 bases). The end of the DNA aligns better with TRBJ2-5, so the J call may be wrong. This CDR3 is 14 amino acids long. Germline V gene data show CDR1 as SGHVS and CDR2 as FNYEAQ. The CDR3 spells CASSLVLREETQYF. CDR3 DNA sequence: TGTGCCAGCAGCTTAGTTTTGAGGGAAGAGACCCAGTACTTC.

This chain uses TRBV7-2 with TRBJ1-1; no reliable D call. The V and J ends lost 1 base and 5 bases respectively, with 8 bases between them. Germline assignment: CDR1 SGHTA and CDR2 FQGNSA. There are 13 residues in the CDR3. The CDR3 sequence is CASSLEPSTEAFF. In nucleotides, the CDR3 is TGTGCCAGCAGCTTAGAGCCCTCGACTGAAGCTTTCTTT. Together with reference TRBV7-2 and TRBJ1-1, the CDR3 gives the full variable domain: GAGVSQSPSNKVTEKGKDVELRCDPISGHTALYWYRQSLGQGLEFLIYFQGNSAPDKSGLPSDRFSAERTGGSVSTLTIQRTQQEDSAVYLCASSLEPSTEAFFGQGTRLTVV.

The CDR3 loop reads CASSVGRVAEAFF. Here the CDR3 DNA reads TGTGCCAGCAGTGTGGGAAGGGTGGCTGAAGCTTTCTTT. The genes are TRBV6-1 and TRBJ1-1; D gene ambiguous. The V gene lost 4 bases and the J gene lost 6 bases, with 12 bases spanning the gap. Per germline, CDR1 MNHNS and CDR2 SASEGT. The CDR3 is made up of 13 amino acids.